The 3 T cell receptor beta chains given below trace back to one sample, sequenced in a study of early T cells in non-severe SARS-CoV-2 infection. TCRdb re-analysed the 5' RACE reads in MiXCR, keeping a single row per CDR3 protein. The sample holds around 44,000 distinct CDR3 sequences, 6% to 8% seen once. Sequenced: whole blood. These receptors were collected from an adult who was a healthcare worker with PCR-confirmed SARS-CoV-2 infection or an uninfected control (not recorded which).

This clonotype showed up many times. V and J are TRBV11-2 and TRBJ1-2, with D hard to call. This CDR3 has 13 residues. Germline CDR1 SGHAT, CDR2 FQNNGV. V lost 3 bases and J 7 bases, leaving 12 bases between the germline ends. Written as DNA, the CDR3 is TGTGCCAGCAGCTTGGTTGACATGAGTGGCTACACCTTC. This codes for CASSLVDMSGYTF.

As to this clonotype: A much larger clone differs from this one at a single base, so this may be a read error. The V and J genes are TRBV18 and TRBJ1-2; D ambiguous. Germline CDR1 and CDR2: KGHSH and LQKENI. The V end was cut by 3 bases, the J end by 2 bases, with 7 bases between. This CDR3 region has 13 residues. The CDR3 region has the DNA TGTGCCAGCTCACCCAACAGAAACTATGGCTACACCTTC. Translated, it gives CASSPNRNYGYTF.

The chain is built from TRBV20-1 and TRBJ2-1, with a weak D call TRBD2 (6 bases). The CDR3 length is 16 residues. From germline, CDR1 is DFQATT and CDR2 SNEGSKA (reference sequence). V was pared by 3 bases and J by 1 base, with 16 bases between. The CDR3 bases are TGCAGTGCTAGGATCAAATCTAGCGAATCCTACAATGAGCAGTTCTTC. Translated, it gives CSARIKSSESYNEQFF.